Sequencing of this TCR beta chain was carried out in a study of blood T cells in healthy people across ages. The second PCR ran roughly 7 to 12 cycles with a sample-barcoded 5' primer and J-beta primers. TCRdb recomputed calls from the 5' RACE reads with MiXCR, one row per CDR3 protein. The sample shows approximately 690,000 distinct CDR3 sequences, under 65% of them seen only once. Researchers collected around 10 milliliters of peripheral blood from every single donor. V lost 3 bases to trimming and J lost 7 bases, with 11 bases between them. The CDR3 contains 14 residues. The germline V gene encodes CDR1 SGDLS and CDR2 YYNGEE.

The sequenced sample was blood. The chain uses TRBV9 and TRBJ1-6, with D possibly being TRBD1 (5 bases). This TCR was sampled from a man aged 55-75 years in good health. The CDR3, as DNA: TGTGCCAGCAGCGGAGGGGACGCCAATTCACCCCTCCACTTT. This encodes CASSGGDANSPLHF.